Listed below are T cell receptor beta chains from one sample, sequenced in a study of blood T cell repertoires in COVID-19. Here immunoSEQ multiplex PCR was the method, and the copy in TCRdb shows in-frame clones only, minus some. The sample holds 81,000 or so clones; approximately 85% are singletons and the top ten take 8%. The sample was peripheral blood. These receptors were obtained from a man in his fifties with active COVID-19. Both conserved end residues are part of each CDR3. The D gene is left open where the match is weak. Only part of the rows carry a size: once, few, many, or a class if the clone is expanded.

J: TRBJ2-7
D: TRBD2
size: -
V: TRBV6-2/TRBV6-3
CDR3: CASSYSAGTINEQYF
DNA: TGTGCCAGCAGTTACTCGGCAGGGACTATCAACGAGCAGTACTTC

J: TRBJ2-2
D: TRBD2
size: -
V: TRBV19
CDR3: CASSIVGGAAGELFF
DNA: TGTGCCAGTAGTATCGTCGGGGGGGCCGCCGGGGAGCTGTTTTTT

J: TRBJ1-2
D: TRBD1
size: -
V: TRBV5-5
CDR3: CASTLPGQKIVRYGYTF
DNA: TGTGCCAGCACCCTTCCGGGACAGAAAATCGTGCGGTATGGCTACACCTTC

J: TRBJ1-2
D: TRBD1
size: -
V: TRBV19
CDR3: CASSRDRGNGYTF
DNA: TGTGCCAGTAGTAGGGACAGGGGCAATGGCTACACCTTC

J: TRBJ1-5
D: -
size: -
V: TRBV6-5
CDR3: CASRRDQPQHF
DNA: TGTGCCAGCAGGCGCGATCAGCCCCAGCATTTT

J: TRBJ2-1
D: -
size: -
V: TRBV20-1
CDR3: CSASSSGSYNEQFF
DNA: TGCAGTGCTAGTAGCAGCGGCTCCTACAATGAGCAGTTCTTC

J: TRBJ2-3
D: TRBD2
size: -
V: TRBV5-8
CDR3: CASSLVLAGGQEDTQYF
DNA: TGTGCCAGCAGCTTGGTACTAGCGGGGGGGCAGGAAGATACGCAGTATTTT

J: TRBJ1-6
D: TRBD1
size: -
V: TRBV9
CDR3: CASSRTGGGGNSPLHF
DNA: TGTGCCAGCAGCCGTACAGGGGGCGGGGGTAATTCACCCCTCCACTTT

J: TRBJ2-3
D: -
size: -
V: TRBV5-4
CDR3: CASSLENRVSTDTQYF
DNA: TGTGCCAGCAGCTTAGAGAACAGGGTAAGCACAGATACGCAGTATTTT

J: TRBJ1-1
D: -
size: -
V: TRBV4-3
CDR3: CASSPDGTEAFF
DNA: TGCGCCAGCAGCCCCGACGGGACTGAAGCTTTCTTT

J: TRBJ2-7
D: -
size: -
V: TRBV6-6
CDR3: CASSSVGGTYHEQYF
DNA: TGTGCCAGCAGTTCCGTTGGCGGGACCTATCACGAGCAGTACTTC

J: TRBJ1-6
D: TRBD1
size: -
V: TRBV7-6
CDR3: CASSSTGTGASPLHF
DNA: TGTGCCAGCAGCTCCACCGGGACAGGGGCTTCACCCCTCCACTTT

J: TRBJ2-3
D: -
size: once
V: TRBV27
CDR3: CASSSRGRGEADTQYF
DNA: TGTGCCAGCAGTTCGCGGGGGCGAGGTGAAGCAGATACGCAGTATTTT

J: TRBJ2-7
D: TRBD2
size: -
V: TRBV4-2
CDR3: CASSQDPSGGASEQYF
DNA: TGTGCCAGCAGCCAAGACCCTAGCGGGGGGGCCTCCGAGCAGTACTTC

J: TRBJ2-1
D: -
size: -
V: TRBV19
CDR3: CASSYRVPDEQFF
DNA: TGTGCCAGTAGTTACCGGGTGCCGGATGAGCAGTTCTTC

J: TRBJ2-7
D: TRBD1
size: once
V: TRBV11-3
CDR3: CASSLEGTGNHEQYF
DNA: TGTGCCAGCAGCTTAGAAGGGACAGGGAACCACGAGCAGTACTTC

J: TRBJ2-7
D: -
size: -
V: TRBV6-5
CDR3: CASPPFPSSSYEQYF
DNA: TGTGCCAGCCCACCCTTCCCAAGTAGCTCCTACGAGCAGTACTTC

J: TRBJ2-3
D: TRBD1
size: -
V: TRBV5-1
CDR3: CASSLVTGTGYTDTQYF
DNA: TGCGCCAGCAGCTTGGTGACCGGGACAGGGTACACAGATACGCAGTATTTT

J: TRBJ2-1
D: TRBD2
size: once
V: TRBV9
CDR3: CASSGSGGRLNEQFF
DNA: TGTGCCAGCAGCGGTAGCGGGGGGAGGTTAAATGAGCAGTTCTTC

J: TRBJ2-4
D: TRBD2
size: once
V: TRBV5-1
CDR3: CASSLSSGDKNIQYF
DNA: TGCGCCAGCAGCTTATCTAGCGGAGATAAAAACATTCAGTACTTC

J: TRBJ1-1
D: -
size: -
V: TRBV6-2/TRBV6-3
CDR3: CASSFGLWNTEAFF
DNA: TGTGCCAGCAGTTTCGGACTCTGGAACACTGAAGCTTTCTTT

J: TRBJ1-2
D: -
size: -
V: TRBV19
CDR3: CASVTREHGYTF
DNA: TGTGCCTCAGTGACCAGGGAACACGGCTACACCTTC

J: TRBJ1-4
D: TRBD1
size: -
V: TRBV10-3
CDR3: CATGDSGDEKLFF
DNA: TGTGCCACGGGGGACAGTGGGGATGAAAAACTGTTTTTT

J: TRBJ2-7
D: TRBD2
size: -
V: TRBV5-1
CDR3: CASSLEAGAHNEQYF
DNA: TGCGCCAGCAGCTTGGAGGCGGGAGCCCACAACGAGCAGTACTTC

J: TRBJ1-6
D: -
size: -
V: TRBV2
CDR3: CASSPGHLYSPLHF
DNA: TGTGCCAGCAGCCCGGGACACCTTTATTCACCCCTCCACTTT

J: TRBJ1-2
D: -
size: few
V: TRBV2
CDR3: CASSHETGSAYGYTF
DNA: TGTGCCAGCAGTCACGAAACCGGTTCCGCATATGGCTACACCTTC

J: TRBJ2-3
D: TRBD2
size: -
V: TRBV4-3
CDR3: CASSQDFGLGLTQYF
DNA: TGCGCCAGCAGCCAAGATTTCGGACTAGGTCTTACGCAGTATTTT

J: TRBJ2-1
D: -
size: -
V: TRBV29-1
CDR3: CSVEDQGAAKGEQFF
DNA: TGCAGCGTTGAAGATCAAGGGGCCGCCAAAGGTGAGCAGTTCTTC

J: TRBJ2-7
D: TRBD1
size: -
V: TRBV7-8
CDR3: CASSLRGDRGLAGDEQYF
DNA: TGTGCCAGCAGCTTAAGGGGGGACAGGGGGCTAGCGGGAGACGAGCAGTACTTC

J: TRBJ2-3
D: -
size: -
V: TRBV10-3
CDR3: CAISLTGGTDTQYF
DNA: TGTGCCATCAGTTTGACGGGAGGCACAGATACGCAGTATTTT

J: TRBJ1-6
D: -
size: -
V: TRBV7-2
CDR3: CASSSPGGGRYNSPLHF
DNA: TGTGCCAGCAGCTCTCCCGGCGGGGGGCGATATAATTCACCCCTCCACTTT

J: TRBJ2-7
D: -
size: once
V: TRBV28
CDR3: CASRGYRTYEQYF
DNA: TGTGCCAGCCGGGGTTATAGGACCTACGAGCAGTACTTC

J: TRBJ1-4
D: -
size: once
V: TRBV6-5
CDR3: CASSYAGESKLFF
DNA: TGTGCCAGCAGTTACGCAGGGGAATCTAAACTGTTTTTT

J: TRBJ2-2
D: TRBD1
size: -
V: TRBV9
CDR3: CASSEVGTGFTGELFF
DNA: TGTGCCAGCAGCGAGGTCGGGACAGGGTTCACCGGGGAGCTGTTTTTT

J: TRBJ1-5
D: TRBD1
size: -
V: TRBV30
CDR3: CAWSVTPRWTGLDAINQPQHF
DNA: TGTGCCTGGAGTGTAACCCCCCGCTGGACAGGATTAGACGCGATAAATCAGCCCCAGCATTTT

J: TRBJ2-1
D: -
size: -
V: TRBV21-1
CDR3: CASSKGGTGNNEQFF
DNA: TGTGCCAGCAGCAAAGGGGGGACAGGGAACAATGAGCAGTTCTTC

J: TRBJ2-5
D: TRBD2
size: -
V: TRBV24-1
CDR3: CATSDRRLASQETQYF
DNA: TGTGCCACCAGTGACCGCAGACTAGCGTCCCAAGAGACCCAGTACTTC